The 7 T cell receptor beta chains presented below share a single source sample, sequenced in a study of blood T cell repertoires in COVID-19. Clones were sequenced by immunoSEQ multiplex PCR, and TCRdb holds only the in-frame ones, with some missing. The profile shows more than 250,000 clones, around 90% of them singletons. The sequenced sample consisted of peripheral blood. All receptors come from a human donor in a cohort sampled during active COVID-19.

The rearrangement uses TRBV27 and TRBJ1-6; 7 bases agree with TRBD1. CDR1 MNHEY and CDR2 SMNVEV come from the germline V gene (reference sequence). V dropped 8 bases and J dropped 6; count of bases not matched to a gene: 10. The CDR3 spans 15 residues. The CDR3 coding sequence is TGTGCCAGCTCTACCGGGGACAGCCCTAATTCACCCCTCCACTTT. Amino acid sequence: CASSTGDSPNSPLHF.

The chain carries TRBV7-3 and TRBJ2-7, with 10 bases lining up with TRBD2. This CDR3 spans 16 amino acids. J lost 0 bases, V lost 1 base, and 3 bases had no gene match. The germline gives CDR1 SGHTA, CDR2 FQGTGA. The CDR3 is CASSLMASGSSYEQYF. For the CDR3, the DNA is TGTGCCAGCAGCTTAATGGCTAGCGGGAGCTCCTACGAGCAGTACTTC.

The V call is TRBV13, the J call TRBJ2-7; TRBD1 agrees at 9 bases. With 0 bases clipped from V and 3 bases from J, the junction kept 6 bases outside the gene matches. Germline CDR1 is PRHDT and CDR2 is FYEKMQ (reference sequence). The CDR3 runs 16 residues. The CDR3 nucleotides read TGTGCCAGCAGCTTAGGAGCGACAGGGGGGAACTACGAGCAGTACTTC. Amino acids: CASSLGATGGNYEQYF.

The rearrangement uses TRBV4-3 and TRBJ1-6; 7 positions agree with TRBD1. This CDR3 region has 15 residues. CDR1 and CDR2 from the germline V gene are LGHNA and YSLEER. V was clipped by 1 base and J by 9 bases; unmatched bases: 6. CDR3 sequence reads: CASSQVTGVGSPLHF. In DNA, the CDR3 is TGCGCCAGCAGCCAAGTAACAGGGGTGGGTTCACCCCTCCACTTT.

The chain combines TRBV28 with TRBJ2-1; D possibly corresponds to TRBD2 (6 bases). The V gene's germline CDR1 is MDHEN and CDR2 SYDVKM. The CDR3 sequence is 16 residues long. The germline V and J ends were trimmed by 4 bases and 6 bases, with 19 bases remaining between them. The CDR3 nucleotides are TGTGCCAGCAGTTCCCTAGCGAGAGACTTGGGCAATGAGCAGTTCTTC. Protein sequence: CASSSLARDLGNEQFF.

This clone was observed a few times. The rearrangement uses TRBV30 and TRBJ1-1, with D maybe TRBD1 (5 bases). Trimming took 4 bases from V and 1 from J, leaving 10 bases between them. Per germline, CDR1 GTSNPN and CDR2 SVGIG (reference sequence). The CDR3 covers 13 residues. The CDR3 DNA reads as TGTGCCTGGAACGGGGGGGAGAACACTGAAGCTTTCTTT. This sequence encodes CAWNGGENTEAFF.

This chain's CDR3 is CASRGQGNNSPLHF. For the CDR3, the DNA is TGTGCCAGCAGGGGACAGGGAAATAATTCACCCCTCCACTTT. This chain uses TRBV6-5 with TRBJ1-6, with TRBD1 matching over 9 bases. CDR1 is MNHEY, CDR2 SVGAGI, per germline. This CDR3 contains 14 residues. J gave up 5 bases and V 6 bases, and 2 bases lay outside the gene matches.